This T cell receptor beta chain was obtained from a study of beta chain features in type 1 diabetes. In the study overall: Examination spanned around 110 million sorted cells from all samples. Regarding the study as a whole: The study found that naive, central memory and Treg TCRB repertoires appeared more similar in patients than in healthy donors. Within each of all four CD4+ subsets, Type 1 diabetes patients had TCRB CDR3s that were moderately but significantly shorter.

The germline CDR1 and CDR2 sequences are SGDLS and YYNGEE. The CDR3 sequence is 16 residues long. J lost 2 bases, V lost 0 bases, and 5 bases had no gene match. This clone has just one count. Its antigen is as yet unknown. Purity above 95% was achieved in all sorted populations. Every bit of the isolated RNA underwent reverse transcription, so sequencing read expressed TCRB transcripts. The assay was immunoSEQ multiplex PCR, and TCRdb's table has in-frame clones only and misses some. The data hold around 500,000 clones, with about 32% observed a single time. Material for sequencing was naive CD4+ T cells from blood. The J gene is TRBJ2-1, the V gene TRBV9, with 7 bases aligning to TRBD1. The sequence was collected from a man between 18 and 35 years old in good health. The DNA of the CDR3 is TGTGCCAGCAGCGTAGCTGGAGGACAGGCCTACAATGAGCAGTTCTTC. As protein: CASSVAGGQAYNEQFF.